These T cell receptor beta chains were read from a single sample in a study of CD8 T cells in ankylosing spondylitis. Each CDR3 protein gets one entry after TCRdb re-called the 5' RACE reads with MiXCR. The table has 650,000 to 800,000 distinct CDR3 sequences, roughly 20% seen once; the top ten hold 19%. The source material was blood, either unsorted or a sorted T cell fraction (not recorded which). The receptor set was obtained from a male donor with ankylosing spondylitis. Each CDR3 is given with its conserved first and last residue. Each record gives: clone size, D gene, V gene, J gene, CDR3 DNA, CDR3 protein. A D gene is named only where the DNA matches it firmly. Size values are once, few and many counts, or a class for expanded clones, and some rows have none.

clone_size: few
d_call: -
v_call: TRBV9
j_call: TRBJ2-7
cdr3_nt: TGTGCCAGCAGCGTAGGTGGTCCGAGCTACGAGCAGTACTTC
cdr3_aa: CASSVGGPSYEQYF

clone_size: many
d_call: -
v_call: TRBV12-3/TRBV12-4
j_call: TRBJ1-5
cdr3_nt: TGTGCCAGCAGTTTGTCAGATAATCAGCCCCAGCATTTT
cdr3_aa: CASSLSDNQPQHF

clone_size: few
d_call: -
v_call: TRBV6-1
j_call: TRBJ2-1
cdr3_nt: TGTGCCAGCAGGTCCGAGGGGGGGGACTATGAGCAGTTCTTC
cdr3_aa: CASRSEGGDYEQFF

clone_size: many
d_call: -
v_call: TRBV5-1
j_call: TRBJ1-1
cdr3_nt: TGCGCCAGCAGCTCTGGAGGAGACACTGAAGCTTTCTTT
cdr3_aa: CASSSGGDTEAFF

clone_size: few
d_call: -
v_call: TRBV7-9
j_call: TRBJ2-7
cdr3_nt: TGTGCCAGCAGCTTATCCCGGGGGAGCTCCTACGAGCAGTACTTC
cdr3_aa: CASSLSRGSSYEQYF

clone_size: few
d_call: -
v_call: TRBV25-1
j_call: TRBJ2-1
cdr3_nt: TGTGCCAGCAGTCGGGGGCGCGGGCAGCAGTTCTTC
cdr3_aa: CASSRGRGQQFF

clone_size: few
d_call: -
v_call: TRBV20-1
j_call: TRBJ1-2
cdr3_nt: TGCAGTGGGATTCGGGTGACAGGCCCCAACTATGGCTACACCTTC
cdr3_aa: CSGIRVTGPNYGYTF

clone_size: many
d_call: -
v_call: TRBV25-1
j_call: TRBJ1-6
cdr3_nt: TGTGCCAGCAGTGAAGGGTCCTATAATTCACCCCTCCACTTT
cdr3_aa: CASSEGSYNSPLHF

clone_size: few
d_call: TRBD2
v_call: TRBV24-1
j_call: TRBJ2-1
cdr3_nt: TGTGCCACCAGTCTCGCTAGCGGGAGTAAAAATGAGCAGTTCTTC
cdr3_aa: CATSLASGSKNEQFF

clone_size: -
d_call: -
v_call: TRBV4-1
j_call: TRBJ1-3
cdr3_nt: TGCGCCAGCAGCCCCCCAAGGGAGGACACCATATATTTT
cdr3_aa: CASSPPREDTIYF

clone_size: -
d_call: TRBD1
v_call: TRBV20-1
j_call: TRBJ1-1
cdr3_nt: TGCAGTGCTAGAGATCCGGGCAGGGGGGACACTGAAGCTTTCTTT
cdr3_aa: CSARDPGRGDTEAFF

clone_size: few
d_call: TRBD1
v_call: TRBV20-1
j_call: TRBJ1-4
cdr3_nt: TGCAGTGCTAACTACAGGGGTGAAAAACTGTTTTTT
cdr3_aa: CSANYRGEKLFF

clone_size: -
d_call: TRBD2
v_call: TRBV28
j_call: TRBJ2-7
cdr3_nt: TGTGCCAGCAGCCTCAGCGGGAGTAACTACGAGCAGTACTTC
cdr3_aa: CASSLSGSNYEQYF

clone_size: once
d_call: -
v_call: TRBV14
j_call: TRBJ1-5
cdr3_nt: TGTGCCAGCAGCCAGGGGTATCGGCAGCCCCAGCATTTT
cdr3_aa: CASSQGYRQPQHF

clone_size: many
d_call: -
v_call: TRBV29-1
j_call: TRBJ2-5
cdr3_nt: TGCAGCGTTGAAGGCCAGCAGGGGAAGACCCAGTACTTC
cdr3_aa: CSVEGQQGKTQYF

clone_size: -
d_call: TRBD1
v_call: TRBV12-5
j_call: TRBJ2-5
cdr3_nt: TGTGCTAGTGGTTTGAGTGGTTGGGACAGCAAAGAGACCCAGTACTTC
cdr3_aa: CASGLSGWDSKETQYF

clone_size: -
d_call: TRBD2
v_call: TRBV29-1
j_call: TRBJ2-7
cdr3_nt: TGCAGCGAGCCTCGACTAGCGGTTTTTTACGAGCAGTACTTC
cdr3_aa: CSEPRLAVFYEQYF

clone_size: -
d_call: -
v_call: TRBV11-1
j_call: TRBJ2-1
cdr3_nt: TGTGCCAGCAGCTTAGCTAGCCAGGAACAGTTCTTC
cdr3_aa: CASSLASQEQFF

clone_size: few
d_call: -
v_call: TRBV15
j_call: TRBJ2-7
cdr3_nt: TGTGCCACCAGCAGGGAAGGGAGCTCCCCTTACGAGCAGTACTTC
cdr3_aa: CATSREGSSPYEQYF

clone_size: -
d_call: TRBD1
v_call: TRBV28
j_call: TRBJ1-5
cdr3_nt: TGTGCCAGCAGTCCCCCCGGGACAGGGGATCAGCCCCAGCATTTT
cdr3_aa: CASSPPGTGDQPQHF

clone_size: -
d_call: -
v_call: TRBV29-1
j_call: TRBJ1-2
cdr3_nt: TGCAGCGCCGACCCACAGGGACTCGGCTACACCTTC
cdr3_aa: CSADPQGLGYTF

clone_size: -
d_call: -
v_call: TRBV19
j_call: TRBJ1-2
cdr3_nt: TGTGCCAGTAGCCCCGGACAGAATATTAACTATGGCTACACCTTC
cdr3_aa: CASSPGQNINYGYTF

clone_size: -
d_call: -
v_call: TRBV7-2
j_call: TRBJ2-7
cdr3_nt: TGTGCCAGCAGGCCAGGCGGGTGGGTCGAGCAGTACTTC
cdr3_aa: CASRPGGWVEQYF

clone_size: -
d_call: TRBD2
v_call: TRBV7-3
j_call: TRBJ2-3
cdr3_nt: TGTGCCAGCAGCTATCTAGCGGCCGTAGATACGCAGTATTTT
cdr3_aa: CASSYLAAVDTQYF

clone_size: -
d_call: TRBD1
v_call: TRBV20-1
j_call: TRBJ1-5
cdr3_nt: TGCAGTGCTTCGACAGGGAATAGCAATCAGCCCCAGCATTTT
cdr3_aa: CSASTGNSNQPQHF

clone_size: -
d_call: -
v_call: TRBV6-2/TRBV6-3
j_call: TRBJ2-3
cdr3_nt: TGTGCCAGCAGTTACGAGGGCAGCACAGATACGCAGTATTTT
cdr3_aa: CASSYEGSTDTQYF

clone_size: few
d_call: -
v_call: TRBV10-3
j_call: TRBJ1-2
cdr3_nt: TGTGCCATCAGTGAGTCGATGCAGGGCAACTATGGCTACACCTTC
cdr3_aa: CAISESMQGNYGYTF

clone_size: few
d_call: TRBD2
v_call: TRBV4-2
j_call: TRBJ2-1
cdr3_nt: TGTGCCAGCAGCCACTTGAGCGGGACCTACAATGAGCAGTTCTTC
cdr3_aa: CASSHLSGTYNEQFF

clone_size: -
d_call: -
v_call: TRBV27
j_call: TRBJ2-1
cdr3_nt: TGTGCCAGCAGTTTATCTTCCAGGGTTGAGCAGTTCTTC
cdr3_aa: CASSLSSRVEQFF

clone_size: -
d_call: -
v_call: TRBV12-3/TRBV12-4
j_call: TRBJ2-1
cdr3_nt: TGTGCCAGCAGTTGGGGAGTGGCGGGCTCCTACAATGAGCAGTTCTTC
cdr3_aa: CASSWGVAGSYNEQFF

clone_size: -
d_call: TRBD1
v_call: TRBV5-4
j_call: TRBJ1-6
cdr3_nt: TGTGCCAGCAGCTTGGACAGGGGGCAATCACCCCTCCACTTT
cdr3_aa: CASSLDRGQSPLHF

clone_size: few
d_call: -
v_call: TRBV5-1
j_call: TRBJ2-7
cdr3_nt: TGCGCCAGCAGCTTACTGTTGACCTCCTACGAGCAGTACTTC
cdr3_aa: CASSLLLTSYEQYF

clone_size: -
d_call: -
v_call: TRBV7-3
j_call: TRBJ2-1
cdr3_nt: TGTGCCAGCAGCTCCACCTCGGGGCCCTACAATGAGCTGTTCTTC
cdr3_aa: CASSSTSGPYNELFF

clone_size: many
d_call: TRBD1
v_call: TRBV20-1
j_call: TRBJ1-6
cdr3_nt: TGCAGTGCCAATGACAGGGAGGACAATTCACCCCTCCACTTT
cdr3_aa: CSANDREDNSPLHF

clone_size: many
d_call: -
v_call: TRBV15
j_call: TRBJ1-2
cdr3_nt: TGTGCCACCAGCAGAGATAGAGATCCCGGCTCCTATGGCTACACCTTC
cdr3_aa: CATSRDRDPGSYGYTF

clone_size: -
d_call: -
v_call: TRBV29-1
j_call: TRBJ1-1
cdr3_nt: TGCAGCGGCCGTCCTGACCCGAACACTGAAGCTTTCTTT
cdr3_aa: CSGRPDPNTEAFF

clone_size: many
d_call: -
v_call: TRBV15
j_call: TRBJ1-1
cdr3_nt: TGTGCCACCAGCAGAGAGAGACACAACACTGAAGCTTTCTTT
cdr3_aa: CATSRERHNTEAFF